Listed here are 31 T cell receptor beta chains from one sample, sequenced in a study of shared clonotypes between healthy human individuals. Clones were read by immunoSEQ multiplex PCR, and TCRdb kept only the in-frame ones, dropping some. Counted here are around 560,000 clones, 85% to 95% occurring once; the ten biggest clones make up approximately 0.11%. The naive CD8 population came from CD45RO-negative cells selected for CCR7, without terminally differentiated effector memory CD45RA+ cells. Sequenced input: naive CD8+ T cells sorted from blood. Receptors originate from a woman under 40 in good health.

The rearrangement links TRBV21-1 to TRBJ2-2; the table's D call, TRBD1, has no DNA check behind it. TRBV21-1 is an annotated pseudogene. The CDR3 contains 16 residues. The CDR3 loop reads CASSKWDRENTGELFF. In nucleotides, the CDR3 is TGTGCCAGCAGCAAATGGGACAGGGAGAACACCGGGGAGCTGTTTTTT.

This sequence joins TRBV2 and TRBJ2-7, with D maybe TRBD1 (5 bases). With 4 bases removed from V and 4 bases from J, the gap between germline ends came to 11 bases. CDR3 length: 13 amino acids. Germline CDR1 is SNHLY and CDR2 is FYNNEI. The CDR3 region has the DNA TGTGCCAGCAGTGGCGGACACCAGTACGAGCAGTACTTC. Protein sequence: CASSGGHQYEQYF.

The gene calls are TRBV28 and TRBJ2-5; 9 bases line up with TRBD2. The J call may be faulty, since TRBJ2-7 better matches the DNA end. Germline V gene sequence: CDR1 MDHEN, CDR2 SYDVKM. CDR3 size: 14 residues. CDR3 loop: CASSLRGRAYEQYF. In DNA, the CDR3 is TGTGCCAGCAGTTTACGCGGGAGGGCCTACGAGCAGTACTTC.

The J gene is TRBJ2-1, the V gene TRBV25-1; D is perhaps TRBD1 (6 bases). CDR1 and CDR2 from the germline V gene are MGHDK and SYGVNS. V lost 6 bases and J 6 bases, leaving 18 bases between the germline ends. The CDR3 runs to 15 residues. The CDR3 reads CASSVTGRTLNEQFF. The CDR3 nucleotides read TGTGCCAGCAGCGTGACAGGCCGAACCCTCAATGAGCAGTTCTTC.

The gene calls are TRBV27 and TRBJ2-5, with TRBD2 identical over 12 bases. The J call is uncertain, as TRBJ2-7 better fits the DNA end. The CDR3 consists of 14 residues. Germline V gene sequence: CDR1 MNHEY, CDR2 SMNVEV (reference sequence). The CDR3: CASSPRLAGDEQYF. CDR3 DNA: TGTGCCAGCAGTCCACGACTAGCGGGAGACGAGCAGTACTTC.

The chain links TRBV27 to TRBJ2-7, with D perhaps given as TRBD1 or TRBD2 (5 bases each). The germline V gene has CDR1 MNHEY and CDR2 SMNVEV (reference sequence). The V gene lost 6 bases and the J gene lost 2 bases, with 14 bases spanning the gap. The CDR3 runs to 14 residues. Here the CDR3 reads CASSRDGDPYEQYF. CDR3 DNA: TGTGCCAGCAGCCGGGACGGAGATCCCTACGAGCAGTACTTC.

This clone is a singleton in its sample. The V and J genes are TRBV7-9 and TRBJ2-1; 8 nucleotides match TRBD2. Trimming took 7 bases from V and 5 from J; bases not matched to a gene: 7. The CDR3 totals 14 residues. The germline gives CDR1 SEHNR, CDR2 FQNEAQ (reference sequence). CDR3 sequence reads: CASILAGTNNEQFF. The DNA of the CDR3 is TGTGCCAGCATTTTAGCGGGAACAAACAATGAGCAGTTCTTC.

CDR3 loop: CASSDGDTEAFF. The CDR3 nucleotides are TGTGCCAGCAGTGACGGGGACACTGAAGCTTTCTTT. This chain uses TRBV25-1 with TRBJ1-1; no reliable D call. Germline loops: CDR1 MGHDK, CDR2 SYGVNS. This CDR3 is 12 amino acids long. Trimming removed 3 bases from V and 3 bases from J, with 5 bases in between.

The V call is TRBV6-6, the J call TRBJ2-2; 8 positions match TRBD2. V dropped 0 bases and J dropped 6; count of bases not matched to a gene: 3. The CDR3 runs to 15 residues. The V gene's germline CDR1 is MNHNY and CDR2 SVGAGI (reference sequence). The CDR3 reads CASSYSREGAGELFF. Written as DNA, the CDR3 is TGTGCCAGCAGTTACTCCCGGGAGGGGGCCGGGGAGCTGTTTTTT.

The chain is built from TRBV23-1 and TRBJ2-5; 9 nucleotides match TRBD2. TRBV23-1 is given ORF status, its function remaining uncertain. This CDR3 comprises 15 residues. The CDR3 reads CGDGLAGQEVETQYF. In DNA form, the CDR3 reads TGCGGGGATGGGCTAGCGGGACAAGAGGTGGAGACCCAGTACTTC.

This clone was seen only once. The chain carries TRBV6-5 and TRBJ2-1; D possibly corresponds to TRBD2 (5 bases). Per the germline V gene, CDR1 is MNHEY and CDR2 is SVGAGI. Trimming shortened V by 1 base and J by 7 bases, and 14 bases separated the two germline ends. This CDR3 is built from 15 residues. CDR3 sequence reads: CASSYYARGNNEQFF. In nucleotides, the CDR3 is TGTGCCAGCAGTTACTATGCCAGAGGGAATAATGAGCAGTTCTTC.

The CDR3 DNA reads as TGTGCCTCTAAAAGGAACACCGGGGAGCTGTTTTTT. Its protein is CASKRNTGELFF. The chain has TRBV6-5 and TRBJ2-2; D remains ambiguous. The V gene's germline CDR1 is MNHEY and CDR2 SVGAGI. The V end was cut by 11 bases, the J end by 1 base, with 8 bases between. The CDR3 totals 12 residues.

The CDR3 bases are TGTGCCAGCAGTCCCGACAGGCGCAATCAGCCCCAGCATTTT. Protein product: CASSPDRRNQPQHF. V usage is TRBV5-5 and J usage is TRBJ1-5; TRBD1 is a possible D gene (6 bases). Germline CDR1 is SGHKS and CDR2 is YYEKEE (reference sequence). CDR3 length equals 14 residues. Trimming shortened V by 5 bases and J by 2 bases, and 11 bases separated the two germline ends.

V and J are TRBV10-3 and TRBJ2-3; D tentatively fits TRBD1 or TRBD2 (5 bases each). Per germline, CDR1 ENHRY and CDR2 SYGVKD. V was trimmed by 3 bases and J by 4 bases, leaving 14 bases between them. The CDR3 covers 15 residues. The CDR3 sequence is CAISDGAVEADTQYF. CDR3 bases: TGTGCCATCAGTGATGGGGCAGTGGAGGCAGATACGCAGTATTTT.

The gene calls are TRBV7-8 and TRBJ2-1, with D hard to call. The length of the CDR3 is 14 residues. The V gene's germline CDR1 is SGHVS and CDR2 FQNEAQ. V lost 0 bases to trimming and J lost 8 bases, with 11 bases between them. The CDR3 DNA reads as TGTGCCAGCAGCTTAGCGGGCAGACTCTATGAGCAGTTCTTC. It translates to CASSLAGRLYEQFF. The full variable domain, in which reference TRBV7-8 and TRBJ2-1 provide the parts outside the CDR3, is GAGVSQSPRYKVAKRGQDVALRCDPISGHVSLFWYQQALGQGPEFLTYFQNEAQLDKSGLPSDRFFAERPEGSVSTLKIQRTQQEDSAVYLCASSLAGRLYEQFFGPGTRLTVL.

The rearrangement uses TRBV7-9 and TRBJ1-4; D is possibly TRBD1 (6 bases). Trimming took off 8 bases at V and 3 bases at J, with 13 bases between the two ends. CDR1 and CDR2 from the germline V gene are SEHNR and FQNEAQ (reference sequence). There are 14 residues in the CDR3. The CDR3 coding sequence is TGTGCCAGCCGAACAGGGAGCCCTAATGAAAAACTGTTTTTT. Protein sequence: CASRTGSPNEKLFF.

The chain recombines TRBV28 with TRBJ1-5; no definite D call. Trimming removed 8 bases at V and 4 bases at J, with 24 bases between. The CDR3 length is 17 residues. Germline V gene sequence: CDR1 MDHEN, CDR2 SYDVKM. The CDR3 here is CASRFRTGQQYNQPQHF. CDR3 nucleotides: TGTGCCAGCCGGTTCCGCACCGGGCAGCAATATAATCAGCCCCAGCATTTT.

The chain has TRBV6-5 and TRBJ1-1, with D hard to call. The CDR3 runs 14 residues. Germline V gene lookup returns CDR1 MNHEY and CDR2 SVGAGI. V dropped 5 bases and J dropped 4 bases, with 14 bases sitting between them. The CDR3 spells CASSALDGITEAFF. The CDR3 DNA is TGTGCCAGCAGTGCACTAGACGGAATCACTGAAGCTTTCTTT.

V and J are TRBV11-2 and TRBJ2-1, with 8 nucleotides matching TRBD2. This CDR3 has 19 residues. The junction had 12 bases not matched to a gene; V was cut back by 2 bases and J by 0 bases. Germline V CDR1 and CDR2: SGHAT, FQNNGV. DNA of the CDR3: TGTGCCAGCAGCTTACGGGGGATAGCGGGGAAAAGCTCCTACAATGAGCAGTTCTTC. Amino acids: CASSLRGIAGKSSYNEQFF.

The gene calls are TRBV6-5 and TRBJ1-1; no reliable D call. There are 16 residues in the CDR3. V was pared by 0 bases and J by 0 bases, with 11 bases between. Per the germline V gene, CDR1 is MNHEY and CDR2 is SVGAGI. CDR3 region: CASSYSVGHMNTEAFF. DNA for the CDR3: TGTGCCAGCAGTTACTCGGTAGGCCACATGAACACTGAAGCTTTCTTT.

The CDR3 DNA reads TGCGCCAGCAGCCTAAACCCCTCGCGGACAGGGGTGATGGACGAGCAGTACTTC. Residues: CASSLNPSRTGVMDEQYF. The V and J genes are TRBV4-1 and TRBJ2-7; 9 bases are a match to TRBD1. Germline loops: CDR1 MGHRA, CDR2 YSYEKL. CDR3 size: 18 residues. V gave up 4 bases and J gave up 5 bases; unmatched junction bases: 18.

In this sample, this clone turned up a few times. V usage is TRBV7-9 and J usage is TRBJ2-7; 7 positions match TRBD2. CDR3 size: 16 residues. Germline CDR1 is SEHNR and CDR2 is FQNEAQ (reference sequence). After removal of 2 bases from V and 6 bases from J, the junction contained 13 bases not matched to a gene. This CDR3 is CASSLLAGVGVGEQYF. The CDR3 region has the DNA TGTGCCAGCAGCTTACTTGCGGGAGTAGGGGTGGGCGAGCAGTACTTC.

This sequence joins TRBV7-8 and TRBJ2-1; 9 bases map to TRBD1. The CDR3 runs 17 residues. The germline gives CDR1 SGHVS, CDR2 FQNEAQ. Trimming at V came to 5 bases and at J to 1 base, leaving 9 bases not matched to a gene. The CDR3 protein is CASSPHPGTGSYNEQFF. CDR3 nucleotides: TGTGCCAGCAGCCCCCACCCCGGGACAGGGTCCTACAATGAGCAGTTCTTC.

The rearrangement uses TRBV28 and TRBJ2-7; D uncertain. V was trimmed by 8 bases and J by 5 bases, leaving 16 bases between them. The CDR3 length is 13 residues. The germline CDR1 and CDR2 sequences are MDHEN and SYDVKM. In DNA, the CDR3 is TGTGCCAGCTTAAGCCCGCCTCGGGACGAGCAGTACTTC. Translating gives CASLSPPRDEQYF. The entire variable domain, with the rest obtained from reference TRBV28 and TRBJ2-7, is as follows: DVKVTQSSRYLVKRTGEKVFLECVQDMDHENMFWYRQDPGLGLRLIYFSYDVKMKEKGDIPEGYSVSREKKERFSLILESASTNQTSMYLCASLSPPRDEQYFGPGTRLTVT.

The gene calls are TRBV2 and TRBJ2-7; 8 nucleotides agree with TRBD2. The CDR3 contains 16 residues. Germline-derived CDR1 and CDR2 are SNHLY and FYNNEI. After removal of 4 bases from V and 0 bases from J, the junction contained 8 bases not matched to a gene. CDR3 coding DNA: TGTGCCAGCAGTGGGCCTAGCGGGTTGAGCTCCTACGAGCAGTACTTC. It translates to CASSGPSGLSSYEQYF.

This chain uses TRBV5-6 with TRBJ2-2; no clear D gene. Germline CDR1 SGHDT, CDR2 YYEEEE. Between the trimmed V and J ends, which lost 0 bases and 10 bases, there was a span of 10 bases. The CDR3 totals 13 residues. The CDR3 spells CASSLVNQAELFF. The DNA of the CDR3 is TGTGCCAGCAGCTTGGTTAACCAGGCGGAGCTGTTTTTT.

V gene TRBV19 combines with J gene TRBJ2-2; weak D call: TRBD2 (5 bases). The germline V and J ends were trimmed by 4 bases and 6 bases, with 12 bases remaining between them. The CDR3 sequence is 14 residues long. The germline V gene encodes CDR1 LNHDA and CDR2 SQIVND (reference sequence). The CDR3 here is CASSTHLASGELFF. The CDR3 DNA reads TGTGCCAGTAGTACCCACCTAGCATCCGGGGAGCTGTTTTTT.

A few counts support this clone. This chain links TRBV5-4 with TRBJ2-7; TRBD2 agrees at 13 bases. V dropped 4 bases and J dropped 6; count of bases not matched to a gene: 4. CDR3 size: 14 residues. CDR1 SGHNT and CDR2 YYREEE come from the germline V gene (reference sequence). CDR3 residues: CASSGLAGVSEQYF. In nucleotides, the CDR3 is TGTGCCAGCAGCGGACTAGCGGGAGTATCCGAGCAGTACTTC.

This chain connects TRBV7-9 to TRBJ2-1; D is uncertain. Germline loops: CDR1 SEHNR, CDR2 FQNEAQ (reference sequence). V was pared by 0 bases and J by 6 bases, with 3 bases between. The CDR3 runs 12 residues. CDR3 residues: CASSLAANEQFF. The CDR3 DNA is TGTGCCAGCAGCTTAGCGGCCAATGAGCAGTTCTTC.

The chain combines TRBV6-5 with TRBJ2-5; D is perhaps TRBD1 or TRBD2 (5 bases each). The V end was cut by 5 bases, the J end by 4 bases, with 14 bases between. The CDR3 is made up of 14 amino acids. The germline V gene has CDR1 MNHEY and CDR2 SVGAGI. The CDR3 DNA is TGTGCCAGCAGTCCGGGACGCCAGATAGAGACCCAGTACTTC. Residues: CASSPGRQIETQYF.

The V gene is TRBV9, the J gene TRBJ2-5; no clear D gene. TRBJ2-7 explains the end of the DNA better; the J call may be wrong. The CDR3 has 14 amino acids. The germline V gene encodes CDR1 SGDLS and CDR2 YYNGEE. CDR3 nucleotide sequence: TGTGCCAGCAGCGTAGCTGACGACTCCTACGAGCAGTACTTC. Its protein is CASSVADDSYEQYF.